This passage covers 20 T cell receptor beta chains from one sample sequenced in a study of vaccination and CD4 T cells after COVID-19. An Oncomine TCR Beta short-read assay was used to sequence the DNA from cultured CD4+ T cells. TCRdb reprocessed the PCR reads via MiXCR and lists one record per CDR3 protein. Of under 3,500 distinct CDR3 sequences listed, around 24% are singletons. The treatment here: approximately nine-day PBMC culture with coronavirus spike peptide pools or control peptides (ViraFEST assay). The antigens of these receptors remain unknown. Source material: CD4+ T cells from blood, cultured in vitro. Receptors were obtained from a human donor who had recovered from COVID-19.

In its sample, this clonotype was seen a few times. V and J are TRBV7-6 and TRBJ2-2; D gene ambiguous. This CDR3 region has 13 residues. V lost 2 bases, J lost 6 bases, and 7 bases lay in between. In germline, CDR1 is SGHVS, CDR2 FNYEAQ. The CDR3, as DNA: TGTGCCAGCAGCTTATTCGGTTCCGGGGAGCTGTTTTTT. This encodes CASSLFGSGELFF.

This clonotype was found a few times. This sequence joins TRBV12-3 or TRBV12-4 and TRBJ2-7, with TRBD1 as a possible D gene (6 bases). The CDR3 sequence is 16 residues long. Between the trimmed V and J ends, which lost 5 bases and 1 base, there was a span of 18 bases. The CDR3 region is CASSPGTKGRSYEQYF. CDR3 sequence (DNA): TGTGCCAGCAGTCCGGGGACAAAGGGGCGTTCCTACGAGCAGTACTTC.

This clonotype has just a few counts. V gene TRBV7-2 combines with J gene TRBJ2-7; tentative D call: TRBD2 (6 bases). The CDR3 extends over 13 amino acids. The V gene's germline CDR1 is SGHTA and CDR2 FQGNSA. V was clipped by 1 base and J by 3 bases, with 7 bases between them. The CDR3 sequence is CASSLGGNYEQYF. The CDR3 region has the DNA TGTGCCAGCAGCTTAGGCGGGAACTACGAGCAGTACTTC.

This clonotype was recorded a few times. The gene calls are TRBV19 and TRBJ1-4; the D gene is possibly TRBD1 (6 bases). The V end lost 6 bases, the J end lost 6 bases, and 17 bases lay between the germline ends. The length of the CDR3 is 15 residues. Per germline, CDR1 LNHDA and CDR2 SQIVND (reference sequence). CDR3: CASRLGRDNDEKLFF. In DNA form, the CDR3 reads TGTGCCAGTAGACTCGGACGGGACAACGATGAAAAACTGTTTTTT.

V and J are TRBV5-6 and TRBJ2-3; maybe TRBD2 (5 bases). Germline loops: CDR1 SGHDT, CDR2 YYEEEE. CDR3 length: 14 residues. The V and J ends lost 3 bases and 1 base respectively, with 9 bases between them. Written as DNA, the CDR3 is TGTGCCAGCAGCTCCGCGGAGGGCACAGATACGCAGTATTTT. Amino acids: CASSSAEGTDTQYF.

This clonotype came up a few times. The chain recombines TRBV9 with TRBJ2-3; 11 positions agree with TRBD2. CDR1 and CDR2 from the germline V gene are SGDLS and YYNGEE. The ends lost 3 bases at V and 4 bases at J; junction bases unmatched: 4. The CDR3 consists of 15 residues. CDR3 loop: CASSELAGGADTQYF. The CDR3, as DNA: TGTGCCAGCAGCGAGCTAGCGGGAGGTGCAGATACGCAGTATTTT.

V gene TRBV7-2 combines with J gene TRBJ2-7; D is undetermined. The CDR3 has 14 amino acids. V lost 2 bases and J 0 bases, leaving 8 bases between the germline ends. Germline values: CDR1 SGHTA, CDR2 FQGNSA. The chain's CDR3 is CASSLLVSSYEQYF. CDR3 bases: TGTGCCAGCAGCTTACTAGTAAGCTCCTACGAGCAGTACTTC.

The chain employs TRBV7-2 and TRBJ2-5, with D unclear. The CDR3 is made up of 16 amino acids. Between the trimmed V and J ends, which lost 1 base and 1 base, there was a span of 13 bases. Per germline, CDR1 SGHTA and CDR2 FQGNSA. The CDR3 reads CASSLGSRSGQETQYF. The DNA for the CDR3 is TGTGCCAGCAGCTTAGGATCGCGATCAGGCCAAGAGACCCAGTACTTC.

The V gene is TRBV18, the J gene TRBJ2-7; tentatively, D is TRBD1 or TRBD2 (5 bases each). Looked up from germline, CDR1 is KGHSH and CDR2 is LQKENI. This CDR3 region has 15 residues. V lost 4 bases to trimming and J lost 0 bases, with 13 bases between them. The CDR3 DNA follows: TGTGCCAGCTCACAGCAAGAGGGGAGCTCCTACGAGCAGTACTTC. Amino acids: CASSQQEGSSYEQYF.

This clonotype was seen a handful of times. The rearrangement uses TRBV6-1 and TRBJ1-1; maybe TRBD1 (6 bases). V dropped 5 bases and J dropped 6 bases, with 16 bases sitting between them. The CDR3 covers 14 residues. The germline CDR1 and CDR2 sequences are MNHNS and SASEGT. CDR3 nucleotides: TGTGCCAGCAGTCGAAGGGGGGTAGCCCCTGAAGCTTTCTTT. The encoded protein is CASSRRGVAPEAFF.

The V call is TRBV11-2, the J call TRBJ2-3; D is possibly TRBD1 (6 bases). CDR3 size: 13 residues. Germline V gene lookup returns CDR1 SGHAT and CDR2 FQNNGV. Trimming shortened V by 5 bases and J by 6 bases, and 12 bases separated the two germline ends. CDR3 amino acids: CASSTYRADTQYF. DNA of the CDR3: TGTGCCAGCAGCACATACAGGGCGGATACGCAGTATTTT.

The V gene is TRBV27, the J gene TRBJ2-5, with 10 nucleotides matching TRBD2. V gave up 6 bases and J gave up 2 bases; unmatched junction bases: 12. Per the germline V gene, CDR1 is MNHEY and CDR2 is SMNVEV (reference sequence). The CDR3 is made up of 17 amino acids. CDR3 DNA: TGTGCCAGCAGCCCCTTACCACTAGCGGGGCAACAAGAGACCCAGTACTTC. It yields the protein CASSPLPLAGQQETQYF.

This clonotype has only a few counts. This chain uses TRBV11-2 with TRBJ1-3; D may be TRBD1 (5 bases). The germline CDR1 and CDR2 sequences are SGHAT and FQNNGV. Trimming pared 5 bases from V and 4 bases from J, leaving 15 bases between. The CDR3 sequence is 15 residues long. In DNA form, the CDR3 reads TGTGCCAGCAGCCGGACTGACGGGGCCGGAAACACCATATATTTT. Protein sequence: CASSRTDGAGNTIYF.

The rearrangement links TRBV20-1 to TRBJ2-1; 8 bases fit TRBD2. With V trimmed by 5 bases and J by 6 bases, 6 bases remained unmatched. Germline CDR1 reads DFQATT; CDR2 reads SNEGSKA (reference sequence). The CDR3 is 13 amino acids. The CDR3 DNA is TGCAGTGCTGGAAGCGGGAGTCGCAATGAGCAGTTCTTC. Translated, it gives CSAGSGSRNEQFF.

Only a few counts were recorded for this clonotype. The chain recombines TRBV2 with TRBJ2-1, with TRBD2 as a possible D gene (5 bases). Trimming took 4 bases from V and 11 from J, leaving 15 bases between them. The germline gives CDR1 SNHLY, CDR2 FYNNEI. This CDR3 contains 13 residues. The CDR3 reads CASSGRPALKQFF. In DNA form, the CDR3 reads TGTGCCAGCAGTGGGAGGCCAGCATTGAAGCAGTTCTTC.

This clonotype is large within its sample. The V call is TRBV18, the J call TRBJ1-6, with unresolved D. V lost 1 base to trimming and J lost 7 bases, with 8 bases between them. The CDR3 consists of 14 residues. Looked up from germline, CDR1 is KGHSH and CDR2 is LQKENI. Here the CDR3 DNA reads TGTGCCAGCTCACCACTGACTGGAAATTCACCCCTCCACTTT. It encodes CASSPLTGNSPLHF.

The gene calls are TRBV11-2 and TRBJ2-7; D gene unclear. Germline V lookup: CDR1 SGHAT, CDR2 FQNNGV. The CDR3 is 14 residues long. With 3 bases removed from V and 1 base from J, the gap between germline ends came to 10 bases. CDR3 DNA: TGTGCCAGCAGCTTCGACATTTATTCCTACGAGCAGTACTTC. Translating it yields CASSFDIYSYEQYF.

V is TRBV10-3 and J is TRBJ2-1, with TRBD1 matching 11 bases. Germline CDR1 reads ENHRY; CDR2 reads SYGVKD. Unmatched junction bases numbered 1, after V lost 6 bases and J lost 9 bases. The CDR3 extends over 12 amino acids. The CDR3 spells CAIRGTGGEQFF. CDR3 sequence (DNA): TGTGCCATCAGGGGGACAGGGGGTGAGCAGTTCTTC.

The chain carries TRBV20-1 and TRBJ2-3; 11 bases are a match to TRBD2. Per germline, CDR1 DFQATT and CDR2 SNEGSKA (reference sequence). This CDR3 is built from 15 residues. With V trimmed by 6 bases and J by 4 bases, 9 bases remained unmatched. In DNA, the CDR3 is TGCAGTGCCACCCCCCTAGCGGGGGGCCCAGATACGCAGTATTTT. It codes for CSATPLAGGPDTQYF.

CDR3 region: CASSGLRSGQGQGYTF. The CDR3 DNA is TGTGCCAGCAGCGGATTGAGATCGGGACAGGGTCAAGGCTACACCTTC. The rearrangement joins TRBV11-2 to TRBJ1-2, with 9 bases matching TRBD1. The length of the CDR3 is 16 residues. CDR1 and CDR2 (germline): SGHAT, FQNNGV. Unmatched junction bases numbered 15, after V lost 5 bases and J lost 8 bases.